This is a list of T cell receptor beta chains from one sample in a study of T cells after somatic rescue of genetic block. The data were produced by immunoSEQ multiplex PCR, yet TCRdb's version contains in-frame clones alone and is incomplete. This sample carries 110,000 or so clones, around nine tenths of them seen once, and the ten largest clones take about 1.5%. Sequencing used peripheral blood mononuclear cells (PBMCs). The receptors stem from a woman under 30. CDR3s include the opening cysteine and the closing phenylalanine or tryptophan. A D gene is named only where the DNA matches it firmly. Only some rows state a clone size, as once, few, many or a class for expanded clones.

>TRBJ2-5|14|-|TRBV5-1|-
CASSFSSPSETQYF
TGCGCCAGCAGCTTCTCCTCCCCGTCAGAGACCCAGTACTTC
>TRBJ1-6|20|-|TRBV7-3|-
CASSLKSPGTSDSYNSPLHF
TGTGCCAGCAGCTTAAAATCCCCCGGGACATCAGACTCCTATAATTCACCCCTCCACTTT
>TRBJ2-5|13|TRBD2|TRBV5-1|-
CASSSPGGEEQYF
TGCGCCAGCAGCTCTCCGGGAGGTGAGGAGCAGTACTTC
>TRBJ1-1|15|-|TRBV4-2|once
CASSQDGGRNTEAFF
TGTGCCAGCAGCCAAGATGGCGGGAGGAACACTGAAGCTTTCTTT
>TRBJ2-5|12|TRBD1|TRBV7-9|-
CASRQQGETQYF
TGTGCCAGCAGGCAACAGGGGGAGACCCAGTACTTC
>TRBJ1-5|14|-|TRBV10-3|-
CAISEGGSNQPQHF
TGTGCCATCAGTGAAGGGGGTAGCAATCAGCCTCAGCATTTT
>TRBJ1-4|12|-|TRBV30|-
CAWSSANEKLFF
TGTGCCTGGAGTAGTGCTAATGAAAAACTGTTTTTT
>TRBJ1-2|17|TRBD1|TRBV23-1|-
CASSRQERQGASYGYTF
TGCGCCAGCAGTAGACAAGAGAGACAGGGCGCCTCTTATGGCTACACCTTC
>TRBJ2-1|11|-|TRBV5-1|-
CASSGGDEQFF
TGCGCCAGCAGCGGTGGTGATGAGCAGTTCTTC
>TRBJ1-1|16|-|TRBV11-3|-
CASSLDNPSRNTEAFF
TGTGCCAGCAGCTTAGATAATCCGAGCCGGAACACTGAAGCTTTCTTT
>TRBJ1-2|12|-|TRBV30|-
CAWSVEGRGYTF
TGTGCCTGGAGTGTAGAAGGGAGGGGCTACACCTTC
>TRBJ1-5|14|-|TRBV19|-
CASSADGINQPQHF
TGTGCCAGTAGTGCGGACGGGATCAATCAGCCCCAGCATTTT
>TRBJ2-2|16|-|TRBV7-2|-
CASSFPPGQNTGELFF
TGTGCCAGCAGCTTCCCCCCGGGACAAAACACCGGGGAGCTGTTTTTT
>TRBJ1-1|14|TRBD1|TRBV28|-
CASISLTGGVGAFF
TGTGCCAGCATCTCGCTTACAGGGGGGGTGGGCGCTTTCTTT
>TRBJ1-4|17|-|TRBV7-6|-
CASSPRTPKGGNEKLFF
TGTGCCAGCAGCCCTAGGACACCTAAAGGGGGTAATGAAAAACTGTTTTTT
>TRBJ1-3|14|TRBD1|TRBV18|-
CASSPGTAGNTIYF
TGTGCCAGCTCACCGGGGACAGCTGGAAACACCATATATTTT
>TRBJ2-7|12|-|TRBV18|-
CASSPDSYEQYF
TGTGCCAGCTCACCAGATTCCTACGAGCAGTACTTC
>TRBJ2-7|14|TRBD1|TRBV5-1|-
CASQLGTGAHEQYF
TGCGCCAGTCAGCTTGGGACAGGGGCCCACGAGCAGTACTTC
>TRBJ2-7|13|-|TRBV27|-
CASSQQRSYEQYF
TGTGCCAGCAGCCAACAGCGTTCCTACGAGCAGTACTTC
>TRBJ2-7|16|TRBD2|TRBV7-9|-
CASRTSGGPDSYEQYF
TGTGCCAGCAGGACTAGCGGGGGGCCAGACTCCTACGAGCAGTACTTC
>TRBJ2-1|12|TRBD2|TRBV25-1|-
CARGRAKNEQFF
TGTGCCAGGGGGAGGGCCAAAAATGAGCAGTTCTTC
>TRBJ2-3|14|-|TRBV19|-
CASSIQGGTDTQYF
TGTGCCAGTAGTATACAAGGGGGCACAGATACGCAGTATTTT
>TRBJ1-6|15|-|TRBV4-3|-
CASSQDVRRWTPLHF
TGCGCCAGCAGCCAAGATGTGAGGCGTTGGACACCCCTCCACTTT
>TRBJ2-3|15|TRBD1|TRBV30|-
CAWSETGVSTDTQYF
TGTGCCTGGAGCGAGACAGGGGTTAGCACAGATACGCAGTATTTT
>TRBJ2-1|19|TRBD2|TRBV11-2|-
CASSYGLAGELSSYNEQFF
TGTGCCAGCAGTTATGGACTAGCGGGGGAACTTAGCTCCTACAATGAGCAGTTCTTC
>TRBJ2-1|12|TRBD1|TRBV6-1|-
CALRDRGDEQFF
TGTGCCCTGCGGGACAGGGGGGATGAGCAGTTCTTC
>TRBJ2-2|14|-|TRBV7-2|once
CASSLEGITGELFF
TGTGCCAGCAGCTTAGAAGGTATCACCGGGGAGCTGTTTTTT
>TRBJ1-4|13|-|TRBV18|-
CASSRSTNEKLFF
TGTGCCAGCTCACGGTCAACTAATGAAAAACTGTTTTTT
>TRBJ2-2|14|-|TRBV14|-
CASGRHPGIGELFF
TGTGCCAGCGGCCGCCATCCAGGGATCGGGGAGCTGTTTTTT
>TRBJ1-2|13|-|TRBV10-2|-
CASSRGIAYGYTF
TGCGCCAGCAGTAGGGGTATTGCCTATGGCTACACCTTC
>TRBJ2-7|12|-|TRBV7-2|-
CASSPSPYEQYF
TGTGCCAGCAGCCCGTCCCCTTACGAGCAGTACTTC
>TRBJ1-1|14|-|TRBV7-2|-
CASSWGRQNTEAFF
TGTGCCAGCAGCTGGGGCAGACAGAACACTGAAGCTTTCTTT